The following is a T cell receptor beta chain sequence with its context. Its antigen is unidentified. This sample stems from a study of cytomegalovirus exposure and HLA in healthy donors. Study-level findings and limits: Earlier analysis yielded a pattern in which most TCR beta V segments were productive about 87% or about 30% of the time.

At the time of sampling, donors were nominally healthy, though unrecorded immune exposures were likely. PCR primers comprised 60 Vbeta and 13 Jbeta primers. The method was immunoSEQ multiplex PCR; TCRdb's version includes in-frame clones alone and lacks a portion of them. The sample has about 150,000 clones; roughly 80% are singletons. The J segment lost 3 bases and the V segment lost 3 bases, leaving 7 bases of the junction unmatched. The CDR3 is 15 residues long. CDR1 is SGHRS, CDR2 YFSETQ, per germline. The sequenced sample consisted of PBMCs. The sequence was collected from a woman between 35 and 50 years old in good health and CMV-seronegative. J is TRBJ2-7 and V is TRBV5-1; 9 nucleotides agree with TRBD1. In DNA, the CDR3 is TGCGCCAGCAGCTCGACAGACAGGGGGGGCTACGAGCAGTACTTC. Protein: CASSSTDRGGYEQYF.